The entry below describes one T cell receptor beta chain. Antigen specificity is unknown. Sequenced by immunoSEQ multiplex PCR; TCRdb stores in-frame clones only, minus some. The sample lists about 99,000 clones; 95% to 97% were seen once. This sample is drawn from a study of OX40 agonist ivuxolimab in advanced cancers. On the study more broadly: Males comprised around four fifths of the group, whose mean age was approximately 61 years (range about 20 to 85). Study conclusions and caveats: Expanded peripheral T cell antigen specificity was not determined. Clones of CD4+ and CD8+ blood T cells grew by week 6 at doses of 0.1 to 3.0 mg/kg.

Exclusion of a patient followed from autoimmune disease history or systemic immunosuppression. Trimming pared 0 bases from V and 6 bases from J, leaving 3 bases between. The CDR3 is 12 residues long. CDR1 and CDR2 from the germline V gene are MNHEY and SMNVEV (reference sequence). The sequence was obtained from an adult with an advanced solid tumor such as melanoma, head and neck, liver or kidney cancer. The sample in question was CD4+ or CD8+ T cells sorted from blood, obtained in a trial of the OX40 agonist ivuxolimab. The V call is TRBV27, the J call TRBJ2-1; no definite D call. In DNA, the CDR3 is TGTGCCAGCAGTTTATCTGGCAATGAGCAGTTCTTC. As protein: CASSLSGNEQFF.